This T cell receptor beta chain was sequenced in a study of response to subunit inactivated influenza vaccine. General observations from the study: It was suggested by the authors that few new T cells are recruited by each seasonal influenza vaccination.

The germline gives CDR1 ENHRY, CDR2 SYGVKD. The CDR3 is 15 residues long. The V gene lost 2 bases and the J gene lost 7 bases, with 14 bases spanning the gap. In regard to this clonotype: Antigen specificity is unknown.

TCRdb re-derived calls from the RT-PCR reads in MiXCR, one entry per CDR3 protein. The sample holds 400,000 to 550,000 distinct CDR3 sequences, around 25% seen once. The source material was CD4+ T cells sorted from PBMCs, sampled 5 days after vaccination. V gene TRBV10-3 combines with J gene TRBJ1-4; D remains ambiguous. The receptor was isolated from a man aged 50-59 years who received an inactivated influenza vaccine. The CDR3 DNA reads as TGTGCCATCAGTGAGATGCCAACCCCTGGTGAAAAACTGTTTTTT. Amino acids: CAISEMPTPGEKLFF.